One sample yielded the 2 T cell receptor beta chains listed below, sequenced in a study of blood T cells in healthy people across ages. Then a second PCR, running about 7 to 11 cycles, was carried out with a sample-barcoded 5' primer and a J-beta primer mix. TCRdb reprocessed the 5' RACE reads with MiXCR, giving one entry per CDR3 protein. The table records around 1,000,000 distinct CDR3 sequences, 35% to 45% of them present only once. Sequences were obtained from blood. The source of these receptors is a man aged 18 to 35 in good health.

This clonotype has only a few counts. The chain employs TRBV20-1 and TRBJ1-2, with D possibly TRBD1 on 6 matching bases. This CDR3 is built from 15 residues. Between the trimmed V and J ends, which lost 0 bases and 6 bases, there was a span of 17 bases. The germline V gene has CDR1 DFQATT and CDR2 SNEGSKA (reference sequence). CDR3 DNA sequence: TGCAGTGCTAGAGATTGGGCAGGGGCCAGGGATGGCTACACCTTC. It codes for CSARDWAGARDGYTF.

This chain connects TRBV27 to TRBJ1-2; D unresolved. CDR1 is MNHEY and CDR2 is SMNVEV in the germline V gene (reference sequence). This CDR3 is built from 16 residues. V gave up 2 bases and J gave up 1 base, with 14 bases separating them. The CDR3 coding sequence is TGTGCCAGCAGTTTAATCGACGGGCGATTTAACTATGGCTACACCTTC. Translating gives CASSLIDGRFNYGYTF.